The 11 T cell receptor beta chains presented below share a single source sample, sequenced in a study of blood T cell repertoires in COVID-19. The data were produced by immunoSEQ multiplex PCR, yet TCRdb's version contains in-frame clones alone and is incomplete. The table lists a few hundred thousand clones, nearly 90% of them singletons, with roughly 3% in the top ten. The specimen was peripheral blood. The receptors shown here come from a man between 18 and 29 years old with active or convalescent COVID-19.

CDR3 in amino acids: CSVAAGGGDEQFF. In DNA form, the CDR3 reads TGCAGCGTTGCCGCGGGGGGTGGCGATGAGCAGTTCTTC. The V call is TRBV29-1, the J call TRBJ2-1, with 8 bases lining up with TRBD2. Germline V CDR1 and CDR2: SQVTM, ANQGSEA. The trim removed 4 bases at V and 8 bases at J, leaving 7 bases unmatched. This CDR3 region has 13 residues.

With regard to this clone: The junction departs from the called germline gene at one end, perhaps through a read error. The chain couples TRBV10-3 to TRBJ1-2, with a possible D match to TRBD1 (6 bases). Germline CDR1 is ENHRY and CDR2 is SYGVKD. This CDR3 has 18 amino acids. CDR3 sequence reads: CAIREGGDARANNYGYTF. As DNA, the CDR3 is TGTGCCATCCGTGAGGGGGGGGATGCCCGGGCTAATAACTATGGCTACACCTTC.

The chain carries TRBV29-1 and TRBJ2-3; tentatively, D is TRBD2 (6 bases). The CDR3 runs to 13 residues. CDR1 SQVTM and CDR2 ANQGSEA come from the germline V gene. The ends were cut back, 4 bases at V and 1 base at J, with 9 bases in the middle. This chain's CDR3 is CSVASDRTDTQYF. The CDR3 nucleotides are TGCAGCGTTGCTAGCGATCGCACAGATACGCAGTATTTT.

This chain connects TRBV7-2 to TRBJ1-4; D possibly corresponds to TRBD1 (6 bases). The CDR3 consists of 14 residues. Germline CDR1 and CDR2: SGHTA and FQGNSA. V gave up 2 bases and J gave up 3 bases, with 7 bases separating them. The CDR3 loop reads CASSLRTANEKLFF. The CDR3 nucleotides read TGTGCCAGCAGCTTAAGGACAGCTAATGAAAAACTGTTTTTT. The variable domain in full, completed from reference TRBV7-2 and TRBJ1-4, reads GAGVSQSPSNKVTEKGKDVELRCDPISGHTALYWYRQSLGQGLEFLIYFQGNSAPDKSGLPSDRFSAERTGGSVSTLTIQRTQQEDSAVYLCASSLRTANEKLFFGSGTQLSVL.

This clone came up many times. This chain joins TRBV11-2 and TRBJ2-7; 7 bases fit TRBD1. The CDR3 has 15 amino acids. V was pared by 7 bases and J by 1 base, with 10 bases of the junction left unmatched. Germline values: CDR1 SGHAT, CDR2 FQNNGV. The CDR3 coding sequence is TGTGCCAGCACCAATCAGGGGGTAGGATCCTACGAGCAGTACTTC. This gives the protein CASTNQGVGSYEQYF.

The chain has TRBV12-3 or TRBV12-4 and TRBJ2-1, with 7 bases matching TRBD1. V was pared by 8 bases and J by 9 bases, with 10 bases of the junction left unmatched. This CDR3 is 13 amino acids long. CDR3 DNA: TGTGCCAGCCAACAGGGGAGAAATCCTGAGCAGTTCTTC. Translation gives CASQQGRNPEQFF.

The chain carries TRBV28 and TRBJ2-2; TRBD1 aligns across 8 bases. The germline V gene has CDR1 MDHEN and CDR2 SYDVKM. The CDR3 has 13 amino acids. Unmatched junction bases numbered 7, after V lost 11 bases and J lost 5 bases. The CDR3 protein is CAGQGVWTGELFF. The CDR3 DNA sequence: TGTGCCGGACAGGGTGTCTGGACCGGGGAGCTGTTTTTT. The entire variable domain, with the rest obtained from reference TRBV28 and TRBJ2-2, is as follows: DVKVTQSSRYLVKRTGEKVFLECVQDMDHENMFWYRQDPGLGLRLIYFSYDVKMKEKGDIPEGYSVSREKKERFSLILESASTNQTSMYLCAGQGVWTGELFFGEGSRLTVL.

The chain uses TRBV6-6 and TRBJ2-3; possibly TRBD2 for D (7 bases). Trimming cost V 2 bases and J 7 bases, with 19 bases left between them. Per the germline V gene, CDR1 is MNHNY and CDR2 is SVGAGI (reference sequence). The length of the CDR3 is 16 residues. CDR3 DNA sequence: TGTGCCAGCAGTTACACGGGAAGGGGGGGCCCTAATACGCAGTATTTT. The encoded protein is CASSYTGRGGPNTQYF.

The CDR3 sequence: CASTSTNEKLFF. In DNA form, the CDR3 reads TGCGCCAGCACTTCAACTAATGAAAAACTGTTTTTT. This chain links TRBV10-2 with TRBJ1-4; D gene unclear. CDR3 length equals 12 residues. V dropped 7 bases and J dropped 0 bases, with 3 bases sitting between them. CDR1 is WSHSY and CDR2 is SAAADI in the germline V gene.

The rearrangement joins TRBV4-1 to TRBJ2-6; D is unresolved. Germline CDR1 reads MGHRA; CDR2 reads YSYEKL. The CDR3 contains 18 residues. Trimming left V 0 bases short and J 0 bases short, with 12 bases between. The CDR3: CASSQERRSSSGANVLTF. DNA for the CDR3: TGCGCCAGCAGCCAAGAAAGACGATCTAGCTCTGGGGCCAACGTCCTGACTTTC.

This clone was recorded once. The V gene is TRBV6-6, the J gene TRBJ2-2; 12 bases agree with TRBD2. This CDR3 contains 19 residues. The V gene end was trimmed by 5 bases and the J gene end by 6 bases; junction bases not matched to a gene: 16. Germline-derived CDR1 and CDR2 are MNHNY and SVGAGI (reference sequence). The CDR3 is CASSRRPRTSGNGAGELFF. DNA for the CDR3: TGTGCCAGCAGTCGCCGCCCCCGGACTAGCGGGAATGGAGCCGGGGAGCTGTTTTTT.